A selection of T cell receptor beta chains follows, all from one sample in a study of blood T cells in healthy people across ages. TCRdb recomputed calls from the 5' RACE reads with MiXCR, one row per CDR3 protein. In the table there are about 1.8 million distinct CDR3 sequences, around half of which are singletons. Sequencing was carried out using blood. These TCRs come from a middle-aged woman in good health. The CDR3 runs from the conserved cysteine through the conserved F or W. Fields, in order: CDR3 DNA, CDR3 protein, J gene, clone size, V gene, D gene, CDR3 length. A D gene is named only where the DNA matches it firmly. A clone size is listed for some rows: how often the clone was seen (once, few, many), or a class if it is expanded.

cdr3_nt: TGCAGTGCTAGGAACAGGGAGTATGGCTACACCTTC
cdr3_aa: CSARNREYGYTF
j_call: TRBJ1-2
clone_size: .
v_call: TRBV20-1
d_call: .
cdr3_length: 12

cdr3_nt: TGTGCCAGCAGCCTCTTCGGGGGCGGCTATGGCTACACCTTC
cdr3_aa: CASSLFGGGYGYTF
j_call: TRBJ1-2
clone_size: few
v_call: TRBV7-2
d_call: .
cdr3_length: 14

cdr3_nt: TGTGCCAGCAGTTTCCATCCGATGCAGCGGCATGACAATGAGCAGTTCTTC
cdr3_aa: CASSFHPMQRHDNEQFF
j_call: TRBJ2-1
clone_size: .
v_call: TRBV6-5
d_call: .
cdr3_length: 17

cdr3_nt: TGTGCCAGCAGCCATCTACAGGGGGATAACGAAAAACTGTTTTTT
cdr3_aa: CASSHLQGDNEKLFF
j_call: TRBJ1-4
clone_size: .
v_call: TRBV3-1
d_call: TRBD1
cdr3_length: 15

cdr3_nt: TGCAGTCCATTAGACAGGGGGAACCTAGCCAAAAACATTCAGTACTTC
cdr3_aa: CSPLDRGNLAKNIQYF
j_call: TRBJ2-4
clone_size: .
v_call: TRBV20-1
d_call: TRBD1
cdr3_length: 16

cdr3_nt: TGTGCCAGCAGTTACCTCCCTCCGGGACAGGATCGCAATGAGCAGTTCTTC
cdr3_aa: CASSYLPPGQDRNEQFF
j_call: TRBJ2-1
clone_size: .
v_call: TRBV6-2/TRBV6-3
d_call: TRBD1
cdr3_length: 17

cdr3_nt: TGCGCCAGCAGCTTGGAAGGAAGGGGTTTCGGTTCAGATACGCAGTATTTT
cdr3_aa: CASSLEGRGFGSDTQYF
j_call: TRBJ2-3
clone_size: .
v_call: TRBV5-1
d_call: .
cdr3_length: 17

cdr3_nt: TGTGCCAGCAGCCCTAGAGGGGCCATACAGGGGGCGCGGAAAAACATTCAGTACTTC
cdr3_aa: CASSPRGAIQGARKNIQYF
j_call: TRBJ2-4
clone_size: few
v_call: TRBV7-2
d_call: TRBD1
cdr3_length: 19

cdr3_nt: TGTGCCAGCATCAATCGGCCCCAGCTAGGGGATGAGCAGTTCTTC
cdr3_aa: CASINRPQLGDEQFF
j_call: TRBJ2-1
clone_size: .
v_call: TRBV7-2
d_call: .
cdr3_length: 15

cdr3_nt: TGTGCCAGCAGTCCGGGACAGGATAACCCCGGGGCCAACGTCCTGACTTTC
cdr3_aa: CASSPGQDNPGANVLTF
j_call: TRBJ2-6
clone_size: few
v_call: TRBV6-2/TRBV6-3
d_call: TRBD1
cdr3_length: 17

cdr3_nt: TGTGCCAGCTTCGGGCAGCTAGGCGGGGGGCCGAGGGAGACCCAGTACTTC
cdr3_aa: CASFGQLGGGPRETQYF
j_call: TRBJ2-5
clone_size: .
v_call: TRBV12-3/TRBV12-4
d_call: TRBD2
cdr3_length: 17

cdr3_nt: TGCAGTGCGTATTTAGGGAGTTATCGCACAGATACGCAGTATTTT
cdr3_aa: CSAYLGSYRTDTQYF
j_call: TRBJ2-3
clone_size: .
v_call: TRBV20-1
d_call: .
cdr3_length: 15

cdr3_nt: TGCAGCGTTGGCGGCGGTGGTTCTGGGGCCAACGTCCTGACTTTC
cdr3_aa: CSVGGGGSGANVLTF
j_call: TRBJ2-6
clone_size: few
v_call: TRBV29-1
d_call: .
cdr3_length: 15

cdr3_nt: TGTGCCAGCAGCGTACAGGGGTCCCAAAACATTCAGTACTTC
cdr3_aa: CASSVQGSQNIQYF
j_call: TRBJ2-4
clone_size: .
v_call: TRBV7-2
d_call: TRBD1
cdr3_length: 14

cdr3_nt: TGTGCCAGCAGTGGGGGACCCGTGGGAGAGACCCAGTACTTC
cdr3_aa: CASSGGPVGETQYF
j_call: TRBJ2-5
clone_size: .
v_call: TRBV2
d_call: .
cdr3_length: 14

cdr3_nt: TGCGCCAGCAGCAGGGACTTGGACATTCAGTACTTC
cdr3_aa: CASSRDLDIQYF
j_call: TRBJ2-4
clone_size: .
v_call: TRBV5-1
d_call: .
cdr3_length: 12

cdr3_nt: TGCGCCAGCAGCCAAAGTTGGGTTGGTTCAGAGACCCAGTACTTC
cdr3_aa: CASSQSWVGSETQYF
j_call: TRBJ2-5
clone_size: few
v_call: TRBV4-1
d_call: .
cdr3_length: 15

cdr3_nt: TGCAGTACCCCGGCGCGGCGGGGTGGCTACACCTTC
cdr3_aa: CSTPARRGGYTF
j_call: TRBJ1-2
clone_size: few
v_call: TRBV20-1
d_call: .
cdr3_length: 12

cdr3_nt: TGTGCCACCAAGAGGGGCTACTGGGAGCAGTACTTC
cdr3_aa: CATKRGYWEQYF
j_call: TRBJ2-7
clone_size: few
v_call: TRBV6-1
d_call: .
cdr3_length: 12

cdr3_nt: TGTGCCAGCAGCCAAGCGAATGCTAACTATGGCTACATCTTC
cdr3_aa: CASSQANANYGYIF
j_call: TRBJ1-2
clone_size: .
v_call: TRBV3-1
d_call: .
cdr3_length: 14

cdr3_nt: TGTGCCAGCATTGATACAGGACGGACAGATACGCAGTATTTT
cdr3_aa: CASIDTGRTDTQYF
j_call: TRBJ2-3
clone_size: many
v_call: TRBV6-5
d_call: .
cdr3_length: 14

cdr3_nt: TGTGCCAGCAGGCAAGGGGGGGCGAACCCCCTCTACAATGAGCAGTTCTTC
cdr3_aa: CASRQGGANPLYNEQFF
j_call: TRBJ2-1
clone_size: .
v_call: TRBV6-2/TRBV6-3
d_call: .
cdr3_length: 17

cdr3_nt: TGCGCCAGCAGCCAGGATGACAACTTCCCTCTCTATGGCTACACCTTC
cdr3_aa: CASSQDDNFPLYGYTF
j_call: TRBJ1-2
clone_size: few
v_call: TRBV4-1
d_call: .
cdr3_length: 16

cdr3_nt: TGCAGCGTAATTCTAACATATACCTCCTACGAGCAGTACTTC
cdr3_aa: CSVILTYTSYEQYF
j_call: TRBJ2-7
clone_size: .
v_call: TRBV29-1
d_call: .
cdr3_length: 14

cdr3_nt: TGTGCCAGCAGCCAGACCAGCGGGCGGCAGTACTTC
cdr3_aa: CASSQTSGRQYF
j_call: TRBJ2-7
clone_size: few
v_call: TRBV6-5
d_call: .
cdr3_length: 12

cdr3_nt: TGTGCCAGCAGGAGGGGGACGGAGAACACCGGGGAGCTGTTTTTT
cdr3_aa: CASRRGTENTGELFF
j_call: TRBJ2-2
clone_size: .
v_call: TRBV6-1
d_call: .
cdr3_length: 15

cdr3_nt: TGTGCCAGCAGTTTCGGACAGGGAGGCTATGGCTACACCTTC
cdr3_aa: CASSFGQGGYGYTF
j_call: TRBJ1-2
clone_size: few
v_call: TRBV6-5
d_call: TRBD1
cdr3_length: 14

cdr3_nt: TGTGCCAGCAGGGAACAGCAGTATGAGCAGTTCTTC
cdr3_aa: CASREQQYEQFF
j_call: TRBJ2-1
clone_size: few
v_call: TRBV2
d_call: .
cdr3_length: 12

cdr3_nt: TGCAGTGCTACGAGGGGGGGGCCCACAGATACGCAGTATTTT
cdr3_aa: CSATRGGPTDTQYF
j_call: TRBJ2-3
clone_size: .
v_call: TRBV20-1
d_call: .
cdr3_length: 14

cdr3_nt: TGTGCCAGCAGTTACCGGTCTGGGGTTAACTATGGCTACACCTTC
cdr3_aa: CASSYRSGVNYGYTF
j_call: TRBJ1-2
clone_size: .
v_call: TRBV14
d_call: .
cdr3_length: 15

cdr3_nt: TGCGCCGGCAGCCTACTAACAGGGGGACATGGCTACACCTTC
cdr3_aa: CAGSLLTGGHGYTF
j_call: TRBJ1-2
clone_size: .
v_call: TRBV5-1
d_call: TRBD1
cdr3_length: 14

cdr3_nt: TGCAGTGCTCCTAAGGGGGTCACAGATACGCAGTATTTT
cdr3_aa: CSAPKGVTDTQYF
j_call: TRBJ2-3
clone_size: .
v_call: TRBV20-1
d_call: .
cdr3_length: 13

cdr3_nt: TGTGCCTGTACAGGGTTTCTTGGCTACACCTTC
cdr3_aa: CACTGFLGYTF
j_call: TRBJ1-2
clone_size: .
v_call: TRBV2
d_call: .
cdr3_length: 11

cdr3_nt: TGCGCCAGCAGCTTGATGCCGGGGGGCCACCAAGAGACCCAGTACTTC
cdr3_aa: CASSLMPGGHQETQYF
j_call: TRBJ2-5
clone_size: few
v_call: TRBV5-1
d_call: .
cdr3_length: 16

cdr3_nt: TGTGCCAGCAGCCAAGACCGGGGGGAGTACTATGGCTACACCTTC
cdr3_aa: CASSQDRGEYYGYTF
j_call: TRBJ1-2
clone_size: .
v_call: TRBV14
d_call: .
cdr3_length: 15

cdr3_nt: TGTGCCAGCAGTTTTGGGACAGGAGTCTCTGGGGCCAACGTCCTGACTTTC
cdr3_aa: CASSFGTGVSGANVLTF
j_call: TRBJ2-6
clone_size: .
v_call: TRBV27
d_call: TRBD1
cdr3_length: 17

cdr3_nt: TGTGCCAGCAAAAAGCCGGGGACCGTGAACTACGAGCAGTACTTC
cdr3_aa: CASKKPGTVNYEQYF
j_call: TRBJ2-7
clone_size: .
v_call: TRBV6-2/TRBV6-3
d_call: .
cdr3_length: 15

cdr3_nt: TGTGCCAGCAGTCCTCCCCCCGGGACAGGCGGCTACGAGCAGTACTTC
cdr3_aa: CASSPPPGTGGYEQYF
j_call: TRBJ2-7
clone_size: .
v_call: TRBV28
d_call: TRBD1
cdr3_length: 16

cdr3_nt: TGCGCCAGCAGCCCAGAGGGGATTGAGCAGTACTTC
cdr3_aa: CASSPEGIEQYF
j_call: TRBJ2-7
clone_size: .
v_call: TRBV4-1
d_call: .
cdr3_length: 12

cdr3_nt: TGTGCCAGCAGTTTCGACAGAAGAAGGGACATTCAGTACTTC
cdr3_aa: CASSFDRRRDIQYF
j_call: TRBJ2-4
clone_size: few
v_call: TRBV28
d_call: .
cdr3_length: 14

cdr3_nt: TGTGCCAGCAAGCGGGATTCAGATGAGCAGTTCTTC
cdr3_aa: CASKRDSDEQFF
j_call: TRBJ2-1
clone_size: many
v_call: TRBV6-2/TRBV6-3
d_call: TRBD2
cdr3_length: 12